One and the same sample provided the 20 T cell receptor beta chains below, sequenced in a study of identical twins. TCRdb recomputed calls from the 5' RACE reads with MiXCR, one row per CDR3 protein. The sample has about 890,000 distinct CDR3 sequences, around an eighth seen once. In addition, the sample was reused for a study of yellow fever vaccine responses in identical twins.

The sample taken for sequencing was PBMCs. The receptors stem from a woman under 30 in good health.

The chain uses TRBV20-1 and TRBJ2-3; TRBD2 matches 12 bases. CDR1 and CDR2 (germline): DFQATT, SNEGSKA (reference sequence). CDR3 length: 19 amino acids. Trimming at V came to 5 bases and at J to 3 bases, leaving 18 bases not matched to a gene. The CDR3 nucleotides read TGCAGTGCTCAACGCGAGTTGTCTAGCGGGAGGGCCAGGACAGATACGCAGTATTTT. Amino acids: CSAQRELSSGRARTDTQYF.

The rearrangement joins TRBV4-2 to TRBJ2-1; 8 bases match TRBD1. The CDR3 contains 15 residues. The germline V gene encodes CDR1 LGHNA and CDR2 YNFKEQ. V lost 3 bases, J lost 3 bases, and 4 bases stayed unmatched. CDR3: CASSQTGADYNEQFF. In DNA, the CDR3 is TGTGCCAGCAGCCAGACAGGGGCCGACTACAATGAGCAGTTCTTC.

The sample holds a few counts of this clonotype. V and J are TRBV27 and TRBJ2-7, with TRBD2 matching 7 bases. The length of the CDR3 is 13 residues. V gave up 9 bases and J gave up 5 bases; unmatched junction bases: 10. Germline loops: CDR1 MNHEY, CDR2 SMNVEV (reference sequence). Here the CDR3 reads CARLWEGHNEQYF. The CDR3 DNA reads as TGTGCCAGGTTATGGGAGGGCCACAACGAGCAGTACTTC.

V usage is TRBV5-1 and J usage is TRBJ1-1; tentative D call: TRBD1 (5 bases). Trimming pared 0 bases from V and 4 bases from J, leaving 10 bases between. The CDR3 is 14 amino acids. Germline lookup yields CDR1 SGHRS and CDR2 YFSETQ. The CDR3 sequence: CASSLEGASTEAFF. The CDR3 nucleotides read TGCGCCAGCAGCTTGGAAGGGGCGAGCACTGAAGCTTTCTTT.

The chain is built from TRBV11-3 and TRBJ2-3; the D gene is possibly TRBD2 (5 bases). V dropped 1 base and J dropped 0 bases, with 17 bases sitting between them. The CDR3 length is 18 residues. CDR1 is SGHNT, CDR2 YENEEA, per germline. CDR3: CASSLGLLGPFSTDTQYF. CDR3 nucleotide sequence: TGTGCCAGCAGCTTAGGCCTACTAGGGCCTTTTAGCACAGATACGCAGTATTTT. Full variable domain (rest looked up from reference TRBV11-3 and TRBJ2-3): EAGVVQSPRYKIIEKKQPVAFWCNPISGHNTLYWYLQNLGQGPELLIRYENEEAVDDSQLPKDRFSAERLKGVDSTLKIQPAELGDSAVYLCASSLGLLGPFSTDTQYFGPGTRLTVL.

This clonotype turned up a few times. This rearrangement joins TRBV12-3 or TRBV12-4 to TRBJ1-1, with D tentatively TRBD1 (5 bases). CDR3 size: 14 residues. V lost 5 bases to trimming and J lost 11 bases, with 21 bases between them. As DNA, the CDR3 is TGTGCCAGCAGTCTTGACAGTGCGGCCTTTAGGGCTTTCTTT. It is translated as CASSLDSAAFRAFF.

This clonotype was recorded a few times. This sequence joins TRBV12-3 or TRBV12-4 and TRBJ1-6, with 9 bases aligning to TRBD1. There are 16 residues in the CDR3. V was pared by 6 bases and J by 8 bases, with 11 bases of the junction left unmatched. The CDR3 loop is CASSTQGAVLDSPLHF. CDR3 DNA: TGTGCCAGCAGCACACAGGGGGCGGTCTTGGATTCACCCCTCCACTTT.

The chain has TRBV5-6 and TRBJ1-1; tentative D call: TRBD1 (5 bases). The CDR3 extends over 14 amino acids. V was trimmed by 2 bases and J by 3 bases, leaving 11 bases between them. The germline gives CDR1 SGHDT, CDR2 YYEEEE. CDR3 protein: CASSLARADTEAFF. The CDR3 nucleotides read TGTGCCAGCAGCTTAGCCAGGGCGGACACTGAAGCTTTCTTT.

At least ten counts were recorded for this clonotype. The junction does not match germline at one end; this may be a read error. The V call is TRBV6-5, the J call TRBJ2-1; 8 nucleotides agree with TRBD2. CDR3 length: 19 amino acids. Germline CDR1 is MNHEY and CDR2 is SVGAGI. The CDR3 reads CASSYSWGSGVKGYDEQFF. CDR3 nucleotide sequence: TGTGCCAGCAGTTACTCGTGGGGTAGCGGGGTGAAGGGCTACGATGAGCAGTTCTTC.

The CDR3 spells CASSLQGDGLETQYF. CDR3 nucleotide sequence: TGCGCCAGCAGCTTACAGGGGGACGGTTTGGAGACCCAGTACTTC. V is TRBV5-1 and J is TRBJ2-5; 8 bases agree with TRBD1. Germline-derived CDR1 and CDR2 are SGHRS and YFSETQ. This CDR3 is built from 15 residues. With V trimmed by 2 bases and J by 5 bases, 8 bases remained unmatched.

This clonotype was detected a few times. The chain has TRBV5-6 and TRBJ2-2; 7 positions agree with TRBD2. V dropped 5 bases and J dropped 1; count of bases not matched to a gene: 8. The CDR3 consists of 16 residues. From germline, CDR1 is SGHDT and CDR2 YYEEEE. CDR3 protein: CASSPAASGNTGELFF. CDR3 sequence (DNA): TGTGCCAGCAGTCCGGCGGCTAGCGGGAACACCGGGGAGCTGTTTTTT.

The chain couples TRBV10-3 to TRBJ2-1, with TRBD2 matching over 8 bases. This CDR3 has 18 residues. J was trimmed by 0 bases and V by 4 bases; bases with no gene match: 11. Germline loops: CDR1 ENHRY, CDR2 SYGVKD. CDR3 loop: CAISGVASGLSSYNEQFF. The DNA for the CDR3 is TGTGCCATCAGTGGGGTGGCTAGCGGGCTAAGCTCCTACAATGAGCAGTTCTTC.

The CDR3 nucleotides read TGTGCCAGCCGTCACGGGAGTCGGGACAATGAGCAGTTCTTC. This codes for CASRHGSRDNEQFF. V usage is TRBV13 and J usage is TRBJ2-1; a possible D gene is TRBD2 (6 bases). Between the trimmed V and J ends, which lost 8 bases and 5 bases, there was a span of 16 bases. Per the germline V gene, CDR1 is PRHDT and CDR2 is FYEKMQ (reference sequence). The CDR3 sequence is 14 residues long.

This clonotype was picked up many times. The rearrangement links TRBV12-3 or TRBV12-4 to TRBJ2-3; D is undetermined. V was cut by 6 bases and J by 5 bases, with 21 bases left in between. The CDR3 sequence is 16 residues long. CDR3 region: CASSLPQYGPKDTQYF. DNA for the CDR3: TGTGCCAGCAGCCTGCCGCAATACGGGCCCAAAGATACGCAGTATTTT.

The V gene is TRBV7-2, the J gene TRBJ2-5; TRBD1 or TRBD2 may be the D gene (6 bases each). Trimming shortened V by 2 bases and J by 8 bases, and 18 bases separated the two germline ends. The CDR3 covers 15 residues. In germline, CDR1 is SGHTA, CDR2 FQGNSA. In nucleotides, the CDR3 is TGTGCCAGCAGCTTACCAAGGGGGGACGCAGGAACCCAGTACTTC. This gives the protein CASSLPRGDAGTQYF.

This clonotype came up many times. This chain joins TRBV27 and TRBJ1-1, with 7 bases lining up with TRBD1. Germline lookup yields CDR1 MNHEY and CDR2 SMNVEV (reference sequence). This CDR3 comprises 14 residues. The ends lost 5 bases at V and 0 bases at J; junction bases unmatched: 3. For the CDR3, the DNA is TGTGCCAGCAGTCGGACAGGCCTGAACACTGAAGCTTTCTTT. It is translated as CASSRTGLNTEAFF.

This clonotype was found a few times. This chain joins TRBV28 and TRBJ1-1; 7 bases map to TRBD1. In germline, CDR1 is MDHEN, CDR2 SYDVKM. CDR3 length equals 16 residues. With 6 bases clipped from V and 1 base from J, the junction kept 11 bases outside the gene matches. The CDR3 reads CASSTGQLRSNTEAFF. The CDR3 DNA sequence: TGTGCCAGCAGCACGGGACAGCTCAGGTCGAACACTGAAGCTTTCTTT.

This clonotype occurred a few times. This rearrangement joins TRBV6-1 to TRBJ1-5, with D possibly TRBD1 on 6 matching bases. The germline V and J ends were trimmed by 7 bases and 4 bases, with 20 bases remaining between them. Per the germline V gene, CDR1 is MNHNS and CDR2 is SASEGT. This CDR3 contains 16 residues. The CDR3 DNA follows: TGTGCCAGCAACACCGGGGTGGGGGCCTCTAATCAGCCCCAGCATTTT. Protein: CASNTGVGASNQPQHF.

This clonotype was seen a few times. This chain links TRBV11-1 with TRBJ2-2; 8 bases are shared with TRBD2. CDR3 length: 16 amino acids. V shed 2 bases, J shed 3 bases, and the junction held 5 bases outside the gene matches. The germline V gene encodes CDR1 SGHAT and CDR2 FQDESV (reference sequence). This chain's CDR3 is CASSLLAGGDTGELFF. CDR3 coding DNA: TGTGCCAGCAGCTTACTGGCGGGAGGAGACACCGGGGAGCTGTTTTTT.

In its sample, this clonotype was seen a few times. V usage is TRBV19 and J usage is TRBJ2-1; D is perhaps TRBD1 (7 bases). Trimming removed 9 bases at V and 9 bases at J, with 18 bases between. The CDR3 loop spans 13 amino acids. Germline CDR1 LNHDA, CDR2 SQIVND (reference sequence). CDR3 amino acids: CASRGYQGGEQFF. CDR3 nucleotide sequence: TGTGCCAGCAGGGGGTACCAGGGGGGTGAGCAGTTCTTC.